This entry lists 4 T cell receptor beta chains sequenced from one sample in a study of OX40 agonist ivuxolimab in advanced cancers. Assay used: immunoSEQ multiplex PCR; TCRdb lists only in-frame clones, some missing. Altogether 50,000 to 70,000 clones are present, approximately 87% being singletons, with the ten largest covering around 3.2%. The sequences come from CD4+ or CD8+ T cells sorted from blood, collected in a trial of the OX40 agonist ivuxolimab. The receptors derive from an adult with an advanced solid tumor such as melanoma, head and neck, liver or kidney cancer.

V is TRBV15 and J is TRBJ2-3; 11 nucleotides match TRBD2. With 0 bases clipped from V and 3 bases from J, the junction kept 8 bases outside the gene matches. The CDR3 totals 18 residues. Germline CDR1 reads LNHNV; CDR2 reads YYDKDF (reference sequence). The CDR3 region has the DNA TGTGCCACCAGCAGAGATCTACTAGCGGGGGATCGGACAGATACGCAGTATTTT. This gives the protein CATSRDLLAGDRTDTQYF.

The V gene is TRBV7-3, the J gene TRBJ2-5; possible D gene TRBD1, 5 bases. The V gene's germline CDR1 is SGHTA and CDR2 FQGTGA. Between the trimmed V and J ends, which lost 2 bases and 4 bases, there was a span of 14 bases. The CDR3 is 15 residues long. DNA for the CDR3: TGTGCCAGCAGCTTACAGGGCTCGACACCAGAGACCCAGTACTTC. This codes for CASSLQGSTPETQYF. Drawing the rest from reference TRBV7-3 and TRBJ2-5, the complete variable domain is GAGVSQTPSNKVTEKGKYVELRCDPISGHTALYWYRQSLGQGPEFLIYFQGTGAADDSGLPNDRFFAVRPEGSVSTLKIQRTERGDSAVYLCASSLQGSTPETQYFGPGTRLLVL.

The J gene is TRBJ1-6, the V gene TRBV9; perhaps TRBD1 as D (6 bases). CDR1 and CDR2 from the germline V gene are SGDLS and YYNGEE. Trimming shortened V by 4 bases and J by 3 bases, and 17 bases separated the two germline ends. The CDR3 has 17 residues. The chain's CDR3 is CASSPDGQLGYNSPLHF. The CDR3 DNA sequence: TGTGCCAGCAGCCCGGACGGACAGTTGGGCTATAATTCACCCCTCCACTTT.

This rearrangement joins TRBV2 to TRBJ1-1; no clear D. Trimming cost V 6 bases and J 5 bases, with 10 bases left between them. The CDR3 is 12 amino acids. CDR1 and CDR2 from the germline V gene are SNHLY and FYNNEI. CDR3 sequence reads: CASSSGWTEAFF. The CDR3 bases are TGTGCCAGCAGCAGCGGGTGGACTGAAGCTTTCTTT.